Listed here are 19 T cell receptor beta chains from one sample, sequenced in a study of blood T cell repertoires in COVID-19 (TCRdb year 2020). Library preparation employed the immunoSEQ multiplex PCR assay. Imported from immuneACCESS, the table was reduced by TCRdb to in-frame sequences with V and J called. These copies leave out some clones; in studies compared against another copy, an unresolved V gene accounts for under half, and the cause of the remainder is not known. The sample table lists around 170,000 clones, 89% of them with a count of one. The ten largest clones capture approximately 3% of the sample. Sample: peripheral blood. All receptors derive from a man between 60 and 75 years old with acute or convalescent COVID-19.

The chain is built from TRBV3-1 (or the pseudogene TRBV3-2) and TRBJ2-1, with TRBD2 matching 10 bases. CDR1 and CDR2 (germline): LGHDT, YNNKEL (reference sequence). Unmatched junction bases numbered 17, after V lost 4 bases and J lost 8 bases. The CDR3 totals 18 residues. The CDR3 nucleotides read TGTGCCAGCAGCCCGGGGCTAGCGGGGGACACGGGGTGGGATGAGCAGTTCTTC. It encodes CASSPGLAGDTGWDEQFF.

This sequence joins TRBV5-4 and TRBJ1-2; TRBD1 is a possible D gene (6 bases). The germline gives CDR1 SGHNT, CDR2 YYREEE (reference sequence). V lost 4 bases, J lost 8 bases, and 15 bases lay in between. The CDR3 covers 13 residues. The CDR3 bases are TGTGCCAGCAGCCCCTGGCAGGGGACCGGCTACACCTTC. Translating it yields CASSPWQGTGYTF.

The gene calls are TRBV2 and TRBJ2-2, with D perhaps TRBD1 (5 bases). Germline CDR1 and CDR2: SNHLY and FYNNEI. V lost 6 bases and J lost 4, with 9 bases in between. This CDR3 has 13 residues. For the CDR3, the DNA is TGTGCCAGCAGCAAGCAGGGCACCGGGGAGCTGTTTTTT. Translation gives CASSKQGTGELFF.

The rearrangement joins TRBV5-6 to TRBJ2-7; 8 positions match TRBD1. Germline lookup yields CDR1 SGHDT and CDR2 YYEEEE. The V and J ends lost 3 bases and 1 base, in that order; junction bases with no gene match: 6. The CDR3 contains 15 residues. The CDR3 region is CASSSRRDRSYEQYF. In DNA form, the CDR3 reads TGTGCCAGCAGCTCGAGGAGGGACAGGTCCTACGAGCAGTACTTC.

The chain uses TRBV11-2 and TRBJ2-3, with 13 bases lining up with TRBD2. The V segment lost 6 bases and the J segment 5 bases; nucleotides outside the gene matches: 14. CDR3 length: 18 residues. CDR1 SGHAT and CDR2 FQNNGV come from the germline V gene. DNA of the CDR3: TGTGCCAGCAGTCCTACCTGGGGACTAGCGGGGATAGGAGATACGCAGTATTTT. Translated: CASSPTWGLAGIGDTQYF. Complete variable domain (other parts from reference TRBV11-2 and TRBJ2-3): EAGVAQSPRYKIIEKRQSVAFWCNPISGHATLYWYQQILGQGPKLLIQFQNNGVVDDSQLPKDRFSAERLKGVDSTLKIQPAKLEDSAVYLCASSPTWGLAGIGDTQYFGPGTRLTVL.

The gene calls are TRBV7-2 and TRBJ2-1; possible D gene TRBD2, 5 bases. This CDR3 has 14 residues. Trimming stripped 5 bases from V and 6 bases from J, with 14 bases between. CDR1 is SGHTA, CDR2 FQGNSA, per germline. The CDR3 nucleotides are TGTGCCAGCAGCCCATCGGGTGGGAGCAATGAGCAGTTCTTC. Protein sequence: CASSPSGGSNEQFF.

This chain connects TRBV5-1 to TRBJ1-6, with 9 nucleotides matching TRBD1. The junction had 9 bases not matched to a gene; V was cut back by 7 bases and J by 7 bases. The CDR3 is made up of 15 amino acids. CDR1 and CDR2 from the germline V gene are SGHRS and YFSETQ. The CDR3 loop is CASAPTGGPNSPLHF. CDR3 nucleotides: TGCGCCAGCGCGCCCACAGGGGGCCCAAATTCACCCCTCCACTTT. The full variable domain, completed using reference TRBV5-1 and TRBJ1-6, is KAGVTQTPRYLIKTRGQQVTLSCSPISGHRSVSWYQQTPGQGLQFLFEYFSETQRNKGNFPGRFSGRQFSNSRSEMNVSTLELGDSALYLCASAPTGGPNSPLHFGNGTRLTVT.

V gene TRBV5-4 combines with J gene TRBJ2-1, with 11 bases fitting TRBD2. CDR1 is SGHNT, CDR2 YYREEE, per germline (reference sequence). The CDR3 runs 17 residues. The junction had 11 bases not matched to a gene; V was cut back by 9 bases and J by 0 bases. The CDR3 nucleotides read TGTGCCACCCTCGGGTCTAGCGGGGGGAGCTCCTACAATGAGCAGTTCTTC. Its protein is CATLGSSGGSSYNEQFF.

The chain combines TRBV5-4 with TRBJ2-7, with unresolved D. Germline CDR1 is SGHNT and CDR2 is YYREEE (reference sequence). V was pared by 4 bases and J by 0 bases, with 8 bases between. The CDR3 is made up of 13 amino acids. CDR3 in DNA: TGTGCCAGCAGCCTAGGAAGCTCCTACGAGCAGTACTTC. Its protein is CASSLGSSYEQYF.

This chain joins TRBV2 and TRBJ1-3; TRBD1 agrees at 8 bases. In germline, CDR1 is SNHLY, CDR2 FYNNEI. Losses at the gene ends were 0 bases for V and 1 base for J; bases not matched to a gene: 5. This CDR3 contains 17 residues. CDR3 in amino acids: CASSEAYRGASGNTIYF. The CDR3 DNA follows: TGTGCCAGCAGTGAAGCATACAGGGGGGCTTCTGGAAACACCATATATTTT.

The V gene is TRBV7-2, the J gene TRBJ2-3; 9 bases map to TRBD2. The CDR3 has 16 residues. The V segment lost 0 bases and the J segment 5 bases; nucleotides outside the gene matches: 6. Germline CDR1 and CDR2: SGHTA and FQGNSA. CDR3 bases: TGTGCCAGCAGCTTAGCGGCGGGGGGGCCAAGAGATACGCAGTATTTT. Translation gives CASSLAAGGPRDTQYF.

This chain connects TRBV7-2 to TRBJ1-5; tentatively, D is TRBD1 (6 bases). Trimming removed 1 base at V and 7 bases at J, with 8 bases between. The CDR3 extends over 13 amino acids. Looked up from germline, CDR1 is SGHTA and CDR2 is FQGNSA. This CDR3 is CASSLGQGQPQHF. For the CDR3, the DNA is TGTGCCAGCAGCTTAGGCCAGGGGCAGCCCCAGCATTTT.

This clone has a single count. The chain carries TRBV7-8 and TRBJ2-7; D is ambiguous. This CDR3 has 14 amino acids. Trimming cost V 5 bases and J 0 bases, with 11 bases left between them. From germline, CDR1 is SGHVS and CDR2 FQNEAQ. DNA for the CDR3: TGTGCCAGCAGCAACGGTAGGAGCTCCTACGAGCAGTACTTC. Translating gives CASSNGRSSYEQYF.

The gene calls are TRBV12-5 and TRBJ2-4; 7 bases align to TRBD1. V dropped 7 bases and J dropped 11; count of bases not matched to a gene: 8. The germline V gene has CDR1 LGHNT and CDR2 FRNRAP. The CDR3 runs to 12 residues. CDR3 sequence reads: CASAQLDRLQYF. The CDR3 DNA reads TGTGCTAGTGCTCAATTGGACAGGCTTCAGTACTTC.

This chain links TRBV5-1 with TRBJ2-1; 10 bases fit TRBD2. The CDR3 totals 14 residues. CDR1 and CDR2 (germline): SGHRS, YFSETQ. V dropped 2 bases and J dropped 9; count of bases not matched to a gene: 5. CDR3 DNA: TGCGCCAGCAGCTTCAGCGGGGGGGCCGTTGAGCAGTTCTTC. Its translation is CASSFSGGAVEQFF.

The chain has TRBV19 and TRBJ2-1, with 10 bases fitting TRBD2. The CDR3 loop spans 17 amino acids. From germline, CDR1 is LNHDA and CDR2 SQIVND (reference sequence). Trimming removed 6 bases from V and 2 bases from J; junction bases left unmatched: 10. The DNA of the CDR3 is TGTGCCAGTAGCCCCCCCCGGCTAGCGGGGGCCTACAATGAGCAGTTCTTC. This sequence encodes CASSPPRLAGAYNEQFF.

The J gene is TRBJ1-3, the V gene TRBV4-2; 7 nucleotides align to TRBD1. The CDR3 extends over 15 amino acids. Germline V lookup: CDR1 LGHNA, CDR2 YNFKEQ. V dropped 1 base and J dropped 2; count of bases not matched to a gene: 2. Here the CDR3 reads CASSQVGTAGNTIYF. The CDR3 region has the DNA TGTGCCAGCAGCCAAGTCGGGACAGCTGGAAACACCATATATTTT.

The chain combines TRBV5-1 with TRBJ1-2; 10 positions agree with TRBD1. The CDR3 spans 17 residues. With 2 bases clipped from V and 3 bases from J, the junction kept 10 bases outside the gene matches. Per germline, CDR1 SGHRS and CDR2 YFSETQ. CDR3 in DNA: TGCGCCAGCAGCTTTACGGTTGGGACAGGGGACCACTATGGCTACACCTTC. Translating gives CASSFTVGTGDHYGYTF.

V and J are TRBV5-8 and TRBJ1-5; D not certain. Trimming removed 0 bases from V and 8 bases from J, with 6 bases in between. The CDR3 totals 12 residues. Germline lookup yields CDR1 SGHTS and CDR2 YDEGEE. The CDR3 protein is CASSLVPEPQHF. CDR3 DNA sequence: TGTGCCAGCAGCTTGGTTCCGGAGCCCCAGCATTTT.